Listed below are T cell receptor beta chains from one sample, sequenced in a study of shared clonotypes between healthy human individuals. The table came from immunoSEQ multiplex PCR; TCRdb's copy has only in-frame clones and leaves some out. The sample has about 2.4 million clones, more than 85% seen once. Sample: naive CD4+ T cells from PBMCs. These receptors all come from a young man in good health. Some clones in this sample may be carry-over from other donors' samples. Both conserved end residues are part of each CDR3. D genes are given only for firm matches. The size entry is marked missing in some rows and otherwise reads once, few, many or a size class.

len,abundance,v_gene,d_gene,j_gene,CDR3nt,CDR3aa
15,-,TRBV15,-,TRBJ2-1,TGTGCCACCAGCAGAGAACAGGTCACCTACAATGAGCAGTTCTTC,CATSREQVTYNEQFF
15,-,TRBV6-5,TRBD1,TRBJ1-1,TGTGCCAGCAGTTACGATCGACAGGGTGACACTGAAGCTTTCTTT,CASSYDRQGDTEAFF
16,-,TRBV4-1,TRBD2,TRBJ2-3,TGCGCCAGCAGCCAAGGAAGCGGGAGGCCCCCAGATACGCAGTATTTT,CASSQGSGRPPDTQYF
13,-,TRBV29-1,-,TRBJ1-1,TGCAGCGTCTCGGGGGTCCTGAACACTGAAGCTTTCTTT,CSVSGVLNTEAFF
15,-,TRBV18,TRBD1,TRBJ2-5,TGTGCCAGCTCACCACCGGGACAGGGCAGAGAGACCCAGTACTTC,CASSPPGQGRETQYF
14,once,TRBV7-2,-,TRBJ2-7,TGTGCCAGCAGCTTTAGAACCGCAAACTACGAGCAGTACTTC,CASSFRTANYEQYF
18,-,TRBV28,TRBD1,TRBJ2-5,TGTGCCAGCAGTTCCTTTGAGGGTCGGGACAGACCTCGGGAGACCCAGTACTTC,CASSSFEGRDRPRETQYF
12,-,TRBV10-3,-,TRBJ1-6,TGTGCCGCCGGGACGGCCGGTTCACCCCTCCACTTT,CAAGTAGSPLHF
14,-,TRBV7-2,-,TRBJ2-1,TGTGCCAGCGCGGGCAGGGCAATTTATGATGAGCAGTTCTTC,CASAGRAIYDEQFF
15,-,TRBV10-3,-,TRBJ1-3,TGTGCCATCAGTGAGTCGGGGGGGCGAGGGCCCACCATATATTTT,CAISESGGRGPTIYF
14,-,TRBV2,-,TRBJ2-7,TGTGCCAGCAGGCGGGGACAGAACTCCTACGAGCAGTACTTC,CASRRGQNSYEQYF
13,-,TRBV6-5,-,TRBJ2-5,TGTGCCAGCAGTTGGCAGGGACAAGAGACCCAGTACTTC,CASSWQGQETQYF
13,-,TRBV9,-,TRBJ1-2,TGTGCCAGCAGCCCCGGGACGGAGAGTGGCTACACCTTC,CASSPGTESGYTF
14,-,TRBV7-2,-,TRBJ2-5,TGTGCCAGCAGCCGAACAGGGTTCGGGGAGACCCAGTACTTC,CASSRTGFGETQYF
15,-,TRBV5-6,TRBD1,TRBJ2-5,TGTGCCAGCAGCTGGCCGGACAGGGGGCAAGAGACCCAGTACTTC,CASSWPDRGQETQYF
14,-,TRBV5-1,-,TRBJ2-5,TGCGCCAGCAGCTTGGAAGTCTCTGGGGAGACCCAGTACTTC,CASSLEVSGETQYF
14,-,TRBV7-9,-,TRBJ2-4,TGTGCCAGCAGCTTCCAGGACACTTTAAACATTCAGTACTTC,CASSFQDTLNIQYF
13,-,TRBV19,-,TRBJ2-7,TGTGCCAGTAGGGTGGGGGGATCCAACGAGCAGTACTTC,CASRVGGSNEQYF
12,-,TRBV10-3,-,TRBJ1-2,TGTGCCACCTCCAGCGGCCCCTATGGCTACACCTTC,CATSSGPYGYTF
14,-,TRBV29-1,-,TRBJ2-6,TGCAGCGTTGAGGAAGTCTCTGGGGCCAACGTCCTGACTTTC,CSVEEVSGANVLTF
14,-,TRBV7-2,-,TRBJ1-3,TGTGCCAGCAGCTTAGTGGGTGCTGGAAACACCATATATTTT,CASSLVGAGNTIYF
12,-,TRBV28,TRBD2,TRBJ2-3,TGTGCCAGCGGGGGGGGGACAGATACGCAGTATTTT,CASGGGTDTQYF
13,-,TRBV5-1,-,TRBJ2-7,TGCGCCAGCAGCCCCCGTAGCTCCTACGAGCAGTACTTC,CASSPRSSYEQYF
16,-,TRBV2,TRBD2,TRBJ2-1,TGTGCCAGCAGCAGACTAGCGGGAGGGCCCTACAATGAGCAGTTCTTC,CASSRLAGGPYNEQFF
11,-,TRBV6-5,-,TRBJ2-2,TGTGCCAGCAGTTACCCGGGTCAGCCGTTTTTT,CASSYPGQPFF
15,-,TRBV5-4,-,TRBJ2-7,TGTGCCAGCAGCTTGCCCGGGACCCTAATCAACGAGCAGTACTTC,CASSLPGTLINEQYF
15,-,TRBV4-2,TRBD2,TRBJ2-5,TGTGCCAGCAGCCACGGGGGGGTGAACCAAGAGACCCAGTACTTC,CASSHGGVNQETQYF
14,-,TRBV7-8,-,TRBJ2-7,TGTGCCAGCAGCCGGGTGAGGGGCGGGGCCGAGCAGTACTTC,CASSRVRGGAEQYF
16,-,TRBV7-3,TRBD2,TRBJ2-1,TGTGCCAGCAGCATGCTCGGGACTAGCGGTTACAATGAGCAGTTCTTC,CASSMLGTSGYNEQFF
14,-,TRBV28,-,TRBJ2-5,TGTGCCAGCAGTTTATGGGCGGTCGAAGAGACCCAGTACTTC,CASSLWAVEETQYF
16,-,TRBV15,-,TRBJ2-1,TGTGCCACCAGCAGGGGGTCGGGACTCCCCTACAATGAGCAGTTCTTC,CATSRGSGLPYNEQFF
14,-,TRBV27,-,TRBJ2-7,TGTGCCAGCAGTACCCTGGGGGGCGTCTACGAGCAGTACTTC,CASSTLGGVYEQYF
13,-,TRBV19,-,TRBJ2-3,TGTGCCAGTAGTACCAGGGTCTCAGATACGCAGTATTTT,CASSTRVSDTQYF
12,-,TRBV5-8,-,TRBJ1-2,TGTGCCAGCAGCTTGATTCGGTATGGCTACACCTTC,CASSLIRYGYTF
15,-,TRBV6-1,TRBD1,TRBJ2-3,TGTGCCAGCAGTAACCCGGGACAGAGCACAGATACGCAGTATTTT,CASSNPGQSTDTQYF
14,-,TRBV29-1,-,TRBJ1-1,TGCAGCGTTGAACGGCGTATGGGGGACACTGAAGCTTTCTTT,CSVERRMGDTEAFF
14,-,TRBV6-5,-,TRBJ2-5,TGTGCCAGCAGTGACAGCCCGATCAGGGAGACCCAGTACTTC,CASSDSPIRETQYF
15,-,TRBV5-4,-,TRBJ2-7,TGTGCCAGCAGCTTGTCGACAGGGAGGTCCTACGAGCAGTACTTC,CASSLSTGRSYEQYF
14,-,TRBV5-1,TRBD1,TRBJ1-5,TGCGCCAGCAGCCCCGACAGGGGGAATCAGCCCCAGCATTTT,CASSPDRGNQPQHF
17,-,TRBV28,-,TRBJ1-4,TGTGCCAGCAGCTACCGACTCCGGGGTGCAACTAATGAAAAACTGTTTTTT,CASSYRLRGATNEKLFF
15,-,TRBV2,-,TRBJ2-5,TGTGCCAGCAGTGAAGGGGGGGCAGGACAAGAGACCCAGTACTTC,CASSEGGAGQETQYF
15,few,TRBV2,TRBD2,TRBJ2-7,TGTGCCAGCAGCCAAGGACTAGCGGACCCGGGGGAGCAGTACTTC,CASSQGLADPGEQYF
13,-,TRBV4-2,-,TRBJ2-2,TGTGCCAGCAGCCAAGATTACGCCGGGGAGCTGTTTTTT,CASSQDYAGELFF
15,-,TRBV2,-,TRBJ1-4,TGTGCCAGCAGCTTCGGTAGACGAGGGAATGAAAAACTGTTTTTT,CASSFGRRGNEKLFF
13,few,TRBV7-3,-,TRBJ2-1,TGTGCCAGCAGCTTAACAGGGGTGGGTGAGCAGTTCTTC,CASSLTGVGEQFF
15,-,TRBV7-6,TRBD2,TRBJ2-1,TGTGCCAGCAGCTCCTGGACTAGCGGGAGGCTTGAGCAGTTCTTC,CASSSWTSGRLEQFF
13,-,TRBV7-9,TRBD2,TRBJ2-3,TGTGCCAGCAGGGCTAGCGGGAGCCCTATGGAGTATTTT,CASRASGSPMEYF
17,once,TRBV5-1,TRBD2,TRBJ2-2,TGCGCCAGCAGCGGCGGTGGGCTAGCGGGGACCTCCGGGGAGCTGTTTTTT,CASSGGGLAGTSGELFF
15,-,TRBV6-5,TRBD1,TRBJ1-1,TGTGCCAGCAGTTTATACAGGGGGATTAACACTGAAGCTTTCTTT,CASSLYRGINTEAFF
13,-,TRBV19,-,TRBJ2-2,TGTGCCAGTCGGCCTAGCCGCCGCGGGGAGCTGTTTTTT,CASRPSRRGELFF